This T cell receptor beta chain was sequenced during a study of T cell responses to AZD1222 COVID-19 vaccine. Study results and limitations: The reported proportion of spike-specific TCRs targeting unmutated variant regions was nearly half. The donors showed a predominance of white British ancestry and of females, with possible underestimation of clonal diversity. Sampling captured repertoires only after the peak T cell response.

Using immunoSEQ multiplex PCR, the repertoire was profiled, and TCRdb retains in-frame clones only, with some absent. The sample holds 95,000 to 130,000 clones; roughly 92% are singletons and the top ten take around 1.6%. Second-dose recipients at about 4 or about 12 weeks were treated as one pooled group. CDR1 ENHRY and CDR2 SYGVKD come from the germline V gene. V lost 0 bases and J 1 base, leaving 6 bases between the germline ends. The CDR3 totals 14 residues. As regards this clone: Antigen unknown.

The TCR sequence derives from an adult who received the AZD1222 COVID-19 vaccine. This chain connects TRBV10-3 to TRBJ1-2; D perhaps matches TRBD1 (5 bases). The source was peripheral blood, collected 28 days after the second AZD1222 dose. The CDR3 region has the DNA TGTGCCATCAGTGAGTCGACAGTTAACTATGGCTACACCTTC. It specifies CAISESTVNYGYTF.